This T cell receptor beta chain was identified in a study of immune aging and cytomegalovirus after organ transplant (dated by TCRdb to the early 2020s). With regard to the full study: All transplant recipients received three-drug immunosuppression with prednisone, tacrolimus, and mycophenolate. Findings and caveats that apply to the study as a whole: Large clones contained a higher proportion of TEMRA cells, and the seven largest clones (roughly 2,000 cells) acquired aged and TEMRA cells while losing TCM cells. Following viremia, aged-phenotype cells rose post-transplant in clones of any size, with the rise occurring earlier in large clones (days 200-264) than in small clones. Because CD57 was not measured in the sequencing data, a conservative gene-based aging definition was used instead.

The time point label corresponds to: five sample-tagged time points from pre-transplant (day -1) to day 368 post-transplant, pooled. After thawing, PBMC were stimulated with a CMV IE-1 overlapping peptide library for roughly 13 hours, with no transport inhibitors added. After thawing, cells rested overnight before stimulation in R10 medium with CD28/CD49d costimulation. The IE-1 peptide library was made up of 15-amino-acid peptides, each overlapping by 11 amino acids. Samples from each time point were barcoded using BD Single-Cell Multiplexing Kit Sample Tags, then pooled and stained with sorting antibodies plus oligo-conjugated anti-CD45RA. A BD FACSAria III was used to sort CMV-responsive CD8+CD137+ and CD4+CD154+ T cells at 4-way purity. EDTA vacutainers were used to collect blood, which was then processed with a Ficoll gradient within 1-24 hours. The library relied on single-cell sequencing. Sequencing was carried out with an Illumina NovaSeq 6000. The BD Rhapsody Targeted mRNA and AbSeq Reagent Kit was used in a microwell format for cell capture and library preparation. Libraries covered TCR, sample tags, AbSeq, and targeted mRNA from the Human T-Cell Expression Panel plus custom TOX and TOX2 primers. Sequencing of the libraries was done on an Illumina NovaSeq. In the paper's pipeline: The analysis covered approximately 9,900 cells in total, of which about 7,300 were CD8 T cells and about 4,500 were CD8 T cells with an identifiable TCR CDR3. On the Seven Bridges Genomics platform, raw data were run through the BD Rhapsody Targeted Analysis Pipeline with V(D)J processing. Quality control, Sample Tag demultiplexing with Lex-BDSMK, clone identification with VDJ Explorer, and Seurat clustering were performed in SeqGeq 1.6.0. Clones comprising <1% of CD8 T cells were considered non-expanded; clones comprising >2.5% of the sample were considered clonal expansions. TCRdb reprocessing: public reads trimmed at Q25 with fastp, clones called with MiXCR, in-frame beta chains kept. Merged by CDR3 protein, the rows form single entries marked with the most common genes and DNA. TCRdb assigned the V and J calls; the authors' analysis was not used. The sample contains around 21,000 distinct CDR3 sequences, approximately 34% of them found a single time. The leading ten clones occupy 25% to 30% of the sample.

The CDR3 starts with the cysteine, ends with the phenylalanine, and has 16 residues. The DNA shown is the 48-base CDR3, in frame from base 1. Unmatched junction bases come to 11, with V trimmed by 2 bases and J by 5 bases. The germline V gene supplies CDR1 SGHTA and CDR2 FQGTGA. Points on this clonotype: There is no known antigen for this receptor. Within one base of it there is no much larger clone, and no base qualities were kept.

The sequencing here drew on CMV peptide-activated CD4+ and CD8+ T cells sorted from blood, taken at five time points, pooled. The cell subset or site label, as the study defines it: sorted CD8+CD137+ and CD4+CD154+ T cells after 11 to 13 h CMV IE-1 peptide stimulation. Recombination connected TRBV7-3 to TRBJ2-5; TRBD1 aligns with 7 central bases. This receptor was obtained from a female donor who had a heart transplant and CMV viremia. The nucleotide sequence is given as TGTGCCAGCAGCTTACTAGGGGGCGCCCCCGGGGAGACCCAGTACTTC. This sequence encodes CASSLLGGAPGETQYF.